The clone carrying this T cell receptor (beta chain) was picked up a small number of times. The antigen is unknown. Findings and caveats of the study: In terms of TCR gene usage, tumor memory CD4+ T cells clustered together with blood and lymph node memory CD4+ cells, as well as with lymph node naive CD4+ cells. Tumor Tregs overlapped most with tumor, then blood, naive CD4+ cells.

Full-length variable regions came from constant-region reverse primers plus semi-nested Nested Universal Primer A PCR. TCRdb re-analysed the 5' RACE reads in MiXCR, keeping a single row per CDR3 protein. In the table there are under 35,000 distinct CDR3 sequences, roughly 25% of which are singletons. V lost 6 bases to trimming and J lost 6 bases; unmatched junction nucleotides: 9. The CDR3 totals 14 residues. Germline-derived CDR1 and CDR2 are MNHNY and SVGAGI (reference sequence). Memory CD4+ T cells were sorted as CD4+CD45RO+CD25- cells. The source is a female donor with breast cancer. The sequenced material came from memory CD4+ T cells sorted from blood. Subset defined: memory CD4+ T cells, CD4+CD45RO+CD25-. This sequence joins TRBV6-6 and TRBJ1-1, with 8 nucleotides matching TRBD1. The CDR3 region is CASSPDRGHAEAFF. DNA of the CDR3: TGTGCCAGCAGCCCCGACAGGGGCCACGCTGAAGCTTTCTTT.